These 18 T cell receptor beta chains originate from one sample sequenced in a study of blood T cells in healthy people across ages (dated by TCRdb to between 2015 and 2017). The method was 5' RACE. TCRdb names Illumina HiSeq 2500 as the instrument used. A second PCR of 7 to 11 cycles was performed with a sample-barcoded 5' primer and a J-beta primer mix. In TCRdb, the public reads were trimmed at Q25 with fastp and aligned with MiXCR, with productive beta chains retained. Records with the same CDR3 protein are collapsed into one entry carrying the most frequent genes and DNA. Within this sample are over 600,000 distinct CDR3 sequences, with 46% of them counted one time only. The ten largest clones represent 15% to 20% of the sample. Sequenced input: blood. These receptors were obtained from a man older than 75 in good health.

DNA of the CDR3: TGCAGCGTTGGTGGCCTAGCGGGAGATGAGACCCAGTACTTC. It codes for CSVGGLAGDETQYF. This chain connects TRBV29-1 to TRBJ2-4, with 10 bases lining up with TRBD2. The J call may not be correct, given that the DNA end is closer to TRBJ2-5. This CDR3 contains 14 residues. Germline values: CDR1 SQVTM, CDR2 ANQGSEA.

Note on this clonotype: This may stem from a read error, because a much larger clone lies one nucleotide away. This chain connects TRBV29-1 to TRBJ2-4; TRBD1 agrees at 8 bases. The tail of the sequence fits TRBJ2-7 better, so the J call may be wrong. The V gene's germline CDR1 is SQVTM and CDR2 ANQGSEA. The CDR3 spans 13 residues. Here the CDR3 reads CSVARTGTNEQYF. CDR3 sequence (DNA): TGCAGCGTTGCGCGGACAGGGACCAACGAGCAGTACTTC.

The chain recombines TRBV7-3 with TRBJ2-1; no firm D call. The germline V gene encodes CDR1 SGHTA and CDR2 FQGTGA. Trimming stripped 4 bases from V and 0 bases from J, with 16 bases between. The CDR3 length is 17 residues. The CDR3 region has the DNA TGTGCCAGCAGCTGGGGAATGGCGGCCCCCTCCTACAATGAGCAGTTCTTC. Amino acid sequence: CASSWGMAAPSYNEQFF.

The chain is built from TRBV5-1 and TRBJ2-1; the match to TRBD1 covers 7 bases. This CDR3 is built from 14 residues. V shed 6 bases, J shed 3 bases, and the junction held 6 bases outside the gene matches. Germline V CDR1 and CDR2: SGHRS, YFSETQ. CDR3 in amino acids: CASNSSGGYNEQFF. The CDR3, as DNA: TGCGCCAGCAACTCTTCAGGGGGCTACAATGAGCAGTTCTTC.

The chain is built from TRBV29-1 and TRBJ2-7; 7 bases match TRBD2. The CDR3 sequence is 12 residues long. The V gene's germline CDR1 is SQVTM and CDR2 ANQGSEA. J was trimmed by 6 bases and V by 4 bases; bases with no gene match: 6. CDR3: CSVGGGFSEQYF. CDR3 nucleotide sequence: TGCAGCGTTGGGGGGGGGTTTAGCGAGCAGTACTTC.

This clonotype appeared many times. A much larger clone differs from this one at a single base, so this may be a read error. V usage is TRBV12-1 and J usage is TRBJ2-5; TRBD2 is taken as the D call from the table, unchecked against the DNA. TRBV12-1 is a pseudogene. The CDR3 runs to 17 residues. CDR3 in amino acids: CASSPFGTTPFYNEQYF. The CDR3 region has the DNA TGTGCCAGCAGCCCTTTTGGGACTACACCCTTTTACAATGAGCAGTACTTC.

This clonotype has a handful of counts. The chain recombines TRBV6-1 with TRBJ2-2; D is perhaps TRBD2 (6 bases). Germline V gives CDR1 MNHNS, CDR2 SASEGT. Trimming removed 0 bases from V and 2 bases from J, with 7 bases in between. CDR3 length equals 15 residues. The CDR3 coding sequence is TGTGCCAGCAGTGAAGCGGGACTTAACACCGGGGAGCTGTTTTTT. As protein: CASSEAGLNTGELFF.

This clonotype has more than one count but fewer than ten. The chain uses TRBV7-3 and TRBJ2-1, with 7 bases identical to TRBD2. V shed 4 bases, J shed 2 bases, and the junction held 20 bases outside the gene matches. The CDR3 totals 20 residues. Germline-derived CDR1 and CDR2 are SGHTA and FQGTGA. CDR3 loop: CASSSQGRSSGGGTYNEQFF. CDR3 DNA: TGTGCCAGCAGCTCTCAGGGACGCAGCTCCGGGGGAGGGACCTACAATGAGCAGTTCTTC. Using reference TRBV7-3 and TRBJ2-1 for the parts outside the CDR3, the full variable domain is GAGVSQTPSNKVTEKGKYVELRCDPISGHTALYWYRQSLGQGPEFLIYFQGTGAADDSGLPNDRFFAVRPEGSVSTLKIQRTERGDSAVYLCASSSQGRSSGGGTYNEQFFGPGTRLTVL.

The sample holds one count of this clonotype. The rearrangement joins TRBV10-3 to TRBJ2-7; 9 bases are shared with TRBD2. V lost 7 bases and J lost 7; bases outside the gene matches: 8. The germline V gene has CDR1 ENHRY and CDR2 SYGVKD. The CDR3 length is 13 residues. The CDR3 nucleotides read TGTGCCATCATAGCGGGAGAAGGCAATGAGCAGTACTTC. Its translation: CAIIAGEGNEQYF.

This chain connects TRBV4-3 to TRBJ2-1; possible D gene TRBD2, 6 bases. The CDR3 length is 20 residues. The germline CDR1 and CDR2 sequences are LGHNA and YSLEER. The ends were cut back, 0 bases at V and 7 bases at J, with 28 bases in the middle. The CDR3 spells CASSQDQARGASRGENEQFF. For the CDR3, the DNA is TGCGCCAGCAGCCAAGATCAAGCCCGAGGGGCATCGCGGGGCGAGAATGAGCAGTTCTTC.

V gene TRBV7-9 combines with J gene TRBJ2-1, with D perhaps TRBD2 (6 bases). Germline CDR1 is SEHNR and CDR2 is FQNEAQ (reference sequence). The CDR3 length is 16 residues. V was shortened by 4 bases and J by 1 base, with 14 bases between the two germline ends. The CDR3 sequence is CASSYPNRGSYNEQFF. The CDR3 DNA sequence: TGTGCCAGCAGCTATCCTAATCGGGGGTCCTACAATGAGCAGTTCTTC.

The chain has TRBV29-1 and TRBJ2-1; 7 bases fit TRBD1. The J call may be in error: the DNA end matches TRBJ2-7 better. Per the germline V gene, CDR1 is SQVTM and CDR2 is ANQGSEA. The length of the CDR3 is 14 residues. CDR3 coding DNA: TGCAGCGTGGTACAGGGGACGTCCTACAATGAGCAGTACTTC. It translates to CSVVQGTSYNEQYF.

The chain uses TRBV20-1 and TRBJ2-1; 7 bases map to TRBD1. J lost 11 bases, V lost 3 bases, and 7 bases had no gene match. The V gene's germline CDR1 is DFQATT and CDR2 SNEGSKA (reference sequence). There are 12 residues in the CDR3. In DNA, the CDR3 is TGCAGTGCTAGGGGGACAGCCAAGAAGCAGTTCTTC. Its protein product is CSARGTAKKQFF.

This chain joins TRBV7-9 and TRBJ2-3, with D uncertain. The CDR3 loop spans 16 amino acids. Trimming shortened V by 2 bases and J by 2 bases, and 14 bases separated the two germline ends. Germline assignment: CDR1 SEHNR and CDR2 FQNEAQ (reference sequence). In DNA form, the CDR3 reads TGTGCCAGCAGCTTACGAGGCCGCACCCTCACAGATACGCAGTATTTT. It specifies CASSLRGRTLTDTQYF.

At least ten counts were recorded for this clonotype. This chain links TRBV15 with TRBJ2-1, with 11 bases aligning to TRBD2. This CDR3 is built from 15 residues. J was trimmed by 8 bases and V by 3 bases; bases with no gene match: 6. Germline V lookup: CDR1 LNHNV, CDR2 YYDKDF (reference sequence). The CDR3 sequence: CATSRGQLAGDEQFF. For the CDR3, the DNA is TGTGCCACCAGCAGGGGACAACTAGCGGGGGATGAGCAGTTCTTC.

The chain uses TRBV2 and TRBJ2-3, with D hard to call. CDR3 length: 13 residues. Germline CDR1 and CDR2: SNHLY and FYNNEI. Trimming removed 0 bases from V and 4 bases from J, with 5 bases in between. The CDR3 DNA follows: TGTGCCAGCAGTGAAGCAGGAGCAGATACGCAGTATTTT. Translation gives CASSEAGADTQYF.

CDR3 DNA sequence: TGCAGTGCTAGAGCGGGACTAGCGGCCTACGAGCAGTACTTC. Protein: CSARAGLAAYEQYF. J is TRBJ2-7 and V is TRBV20-1, with 11 positions matching TRBD2. V shed 1 base and J 2 bases; nucleotides not matched to a gene: 1. Germline CDR1 and CDR2: DFQATT and SNEGSKA (reference sequence). The CDR3 runs 14 residues.

The V call is TRBV29-1, the J call TRBJ2-7, with D tentatively TRBD1 or TRBD2 (5 bases each). V was clipped by 4 bases and J by 0 bases, with 10 bases between them. The CDR3 totals 13 residues. The germline V gene has CDR1 SQVTM and CDR2 ANQGSEA. CDR3 loop: CSVVVGTSYEQYF. CDR3 bases: TGCAGCGTTGTGGTGGGGACCTCCTACGAGCAGTACTTC.